The 3 T cell receptor beta chains presented below share a single source sample, sequenced in a study of blood T cell repertoires in COVID-19. TCRdb's copy holds only in-frame clones and misses some; the assay was immunoSEQ multiplex PCR. The sample records 200,000 to 250,000 clones, roughly 88% being singletons. Material: peripheral blood. These receptors were collected from an older man with acute or convalescent COVID-19.

This rearrangement joins TRBV3-1 (or the pseudogene TRBV3-2) to TRBJ2-7; TRBD1 aligns across 7 bases. The CDR3 extends over 15 amino acids. After removal of 5 bases from V and 1 base from J, the junction contained 8 bases not matched to a gene. Germline V CDR1 and CDR2: LGHDT, YNNKEL (reference sequence). The CDR3 spells CASSSEGALSYEQYF. As DNA, the CDR3 is TGTGCCAGCAGCTCAGAGGGGGCGCTTTCCTACGAGCAGTACTTC.

The J gene is TRBJ2-2, the V gene TRBV5-8; 7 positions agree with TRBD1. The CDR3 has 16 amino acids. The germline CDR1 and CDR2 sequences are SGHTS and YDEGEE. Unmatched junction bases numbered 10, after V lost 3 bases and J lost 5 bases. Here the CDR3 DNA reads TGTGCCAGCAGCTCACAGGGGCGTTCCACTACCGGGGAGCTGTTTTTT. This gives the protein CASSSQGRSTTGELFF.

The V and J genes are TRBV6-6 and TRBJ1-1, with TRBD1 as a possible D gene (6 bases). Per germline, CDR1 MNHNY and CDR2 SVGAGI (reference sequence). This CDR3 contains 16 residues. V was cut by 2 bases and J by 0 bases, with 13 bases left in between. The DNA of the CDR3 is TGTGCCAGCAGTTACGGGGGCGAGAGGATGAACACTGAAGCTTTCTTT. It encodes CASSYGGERMNTEAFF.